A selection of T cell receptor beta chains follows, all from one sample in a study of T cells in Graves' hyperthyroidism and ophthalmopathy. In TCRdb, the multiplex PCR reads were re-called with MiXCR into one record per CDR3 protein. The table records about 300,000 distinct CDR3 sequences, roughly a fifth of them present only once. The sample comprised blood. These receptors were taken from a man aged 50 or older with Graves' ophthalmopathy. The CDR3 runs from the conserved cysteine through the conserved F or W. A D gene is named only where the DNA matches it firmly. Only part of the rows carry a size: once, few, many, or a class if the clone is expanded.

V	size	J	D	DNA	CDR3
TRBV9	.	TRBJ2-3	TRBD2	TGTGCCAGCAGCTCCCTCGTGGTGGCTAGCGGGAGGCCCTCCTCAGATACGCAGTATTTT	CASSSLVVASGRPSSDTQYF
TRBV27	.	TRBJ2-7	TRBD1	TGTGCCAGCACCGACAGGGGGCCTACGTACGAGCAGTACTTC	CASTDRGPTYEQYF
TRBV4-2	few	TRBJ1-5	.	TGTGCCAGCAGCCAAGATGCAGGGGCGGAGCCCCAGCATTTT	CASSQDAGAEPQHF
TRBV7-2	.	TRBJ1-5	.	TGTGCCAGCAGCTTAGATGGACAGAGCAATCAGCCCCAGCATTTT	CASSLDGQSNQPQHF
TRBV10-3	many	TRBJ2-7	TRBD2	TGTGCCATCAGTGAACTAGCGGGAGGGCCGTGGGAGCAGTACTTC	CAISELAGGPWEQYF
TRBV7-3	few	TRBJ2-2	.	TGTGCCAGCAGCTTAAATGGCGGCACCGGGGAGCTGTTTTTT	CASSLNGGTGELFF
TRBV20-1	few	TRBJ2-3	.	TGCAGCGAGGCTTCCCGAGGGCCCTCGGGCACAGATACGCAGTATTTT	CSEASRGPSGTDTQYF
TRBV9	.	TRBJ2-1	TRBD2	TGTGCCAGCAGCTCCCCCGGGACTAGCGGTTTAAAGGGGCAGTTCTTC	CASSSPGTSGLKGQFF
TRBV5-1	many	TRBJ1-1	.	TGCGCCAGCAGCTTGGCGGAGAACACTGAAGCTTTCTTT	CASSLAENTEAFF
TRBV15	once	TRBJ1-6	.	TGTGCCACCAGCAGAGATTTCGGCGGCCGGGGGGGAAATAATTCACCCCTCCACTTT	CATSRDFGGRGGNNSPLHF